The T cell receptor (beta chain) under discussion was sequenced for a study of T-cell memory formation after mild COVID-19. Study overall: The two donors had largely donor-specific TCR clusters. Study-level results: Those CD4+ clones that contracted were mainly in CM and EM (CD8+ ones in EMRA). In pre-infection memory, a portion of responding clones appeared, which suggested that cross-reactive memory joined. A second wave expanding day 15 to 37 was CD4+-biased; contracting clones were balanced.

From the 5' RACE reads, TCRdb called clonotypes with MiXCR, one entry per CDR3 protein. The table lists about 500,000 distinct CDR3 sequences, 20% of them singletons. This clonotype was counted between two and nine times. Its matching antigen is unknown. Germline V lookup: CDR1 SGHAT, CDR2 FQNNGV. V shed 2 bases and J shed 5 bases, with 10 bases lying between them. The CDR3 consists of 13 residues. The receptor was isolated from an adult woman who had mild COVID-19 (a few samples of this study predate the infection). Cell type and time point are not known. Sequenced sample: PBMCs or a T cell subset sorted from them (not recorded which). V usage is TRBV11-2 and J usage is TRBJ2-7, with D unclear. The CDR3 spells CASSLQDSHEQYF. The CDR3, as DNA: TGTGCCAGCAGCTTACAAGATTCCCACGAGCAGTACTTC.